The next 28 T cell receptor beta chains were all read from a single sample in a study of cytomegalovirus exposure and HLA in healthy donors. The PCR had 60 Vbeta and 13 Jbeta primers. Measured with immunoSEQ multiplex PCR; TCRdb has only the in-frame clones, and not every one. The sample consists of about 130,000 clones, about 71% of them appearing once. The sequenced material came from PBMCs. The receptors here all came from a woman between 45 and 65 years old in good health and CMV-seronegative.

V usage is TRBV6-6 and J usage is TRBJ1-2; D is unresolved. CDR1 and CDR2 (germline): MNHNY, SVGAGI (reference sequence). V was pared by 6 bases and J by 7 bases, with 15 bases between. CDR3 length equals 13 residues. The CDR3 bases are TGTGCCAGCAGCCCTGAACCGGCGGGTGGCTACACCTTC. It translates to CASSPEPAGGYTF.

The chain joins TRBV7-8 to TRBJ1-4; 7 bases align to TRBD1. The V gene's germline CDR1 is SGHVS and CDR2 FQNEAQ. V was pared by 5 bases and J by 8 bases, with 5 bases of the junction left unmatched. The length of the CDR3 is 13 residues. DNA of the CDR3: TGTGCCAGCAGCCGCCGACAGGGCGAAAAACTGTTTTTT. It translates to CASSRRQGEKLFF.

This sequence joins TRBV4-3 and TRBJ2-7, with TRBD1 identical over 8 bases. V trimming: 4 bases; J trimming: 0 bases; junction bases outside the gene matches: 2. Germline assignment: CDR1 LGHNA and CDR2 YSLEER. There are 14 residues in the CDR3. CDR3 nucleotide sequence: TGCGCCAGCAGCCCTGGACAGGGCTCCTACGAGCAGTACTTC. Amino acid sequence: CASSPGQGSYEQYF.

V gene TRBV25-1 combines with J gene TRBJ2-3, with TRBD2 matching over 11 bases. CDR1 is MGHDK, CDR2 SYGVNS, per germline. Trimming removed 10 bases from V and 14 bases from J; junction bases left unmatched: 5. The CDR3 length is 10 residues. CDR3 sequence reads: CAIPGTSGYF. The CDR3, as DNA: TGTGCCATCCCCGGGACTAGCGGGTATTTT.

The CDR3 DNA reads as TGTGCCAGCAGTCCCCCCGACTTGCCCTACAATGAGCAGTTCTTC. This codes for CASSPPDLPYNEQFF. The chain couples TRBV27 to TRBJ2-1, with unresolved D. The CDR3 is made up of 15 amino acids. CDR1 is MNHEY and CDR2 is SMNVEV in the germline V gene (reference sequence). V lost 5 bases and J 2 bases, leaving 13 bases between the germline ends.

This clone was seen only once. The chain carries TRBV5-8 and TRBJ1-1, with D perhaps matching TRBD1 (6 bases). V gave up 0 bases and J gave up 3 bases, with 6 bases separating them. CDR3 length: 13 residues. CDR1 SGHTS and CDR2 YDEGEE come from the germline V gene. DNA of the CDR3: TGTGCCAGCAGCTTGGACAGGGACACTGAAGCTTTCTTT. Its translation is CASSLDRDTEAFF.

The chain employs TRBV19 and TRBJ2-2; TRBD2 might be the D (5 bases). This CDR3 region has 15 residues. Germline V gives CDR1 LNHDA, CDR2 SQIVND (reference sequence). Trimming stripped 7 bases from V and 1 base from J, with 13 bases between. The CDR3 protein is CASTPNRGNTGELFF. The CDR3, as DNA: TGTGCCAGTACCCCGAATCGGGGGAACACCGGGGAGCTGTTTTTT. The variable domain in full, completed from reference TRBV19 and TRBJ2-2, reads DGGITQSPKYLFRKEGQNVTLSCEQNLNHDAMYWYRQDPGQGLRLIYYSQIVNDFQKGDIAEGYSVSREKKESFPLTVTSAQKNPTAFYLCASTPNRGNTGELFFGEGSRLTVL.

Worth noting for this clone: Within the sample, other DNA sequences also encode this same CDR3. This chain links TRBV10-3 with TRBJ2-5; no clear D gene. Trimming cost V 3 bases and J 4 bases, with 6 bases left between them. The CDR3 is made up of 12 amino acids. Germline V gives CDR1 ENHRY, CDR2 SYGVKD. CDR3 DNA: TGTGCCATCAGTGATCTTCGAGAGACCCAGTACTTC. It translates to CAISDLRETQYF.

This clone has just one count. The rearrangement joins TRBV30 to TRBJ1-3, with no clear D. There are 13 residues in the CDR3. Per the germline V gene, CDR1 is GTSNPN and CDR2 is SVGIG (reference sequence). The V gene lost 3 bases and the J gene lost 6 bases, with 12 bases spanning the gap. CDR3 DNA: TGTGCCTGGAGCGGAGGGCGGAAAAACACCATATATTTT. Protein: CAWSGGRKNTIYF.

The gene calls are TRBV5-1 and TRBJ2-1, with D possibly being TRBD2 (5 bases). Trimming removed 4 bases from V and 8 bases from J, with 10 bases in between. Germline V gene sequence: CDR1 SGHRS, CDR2 YFSETQ. This CDR3 is 12 amino acids long. As DNA, the CDR3 is TGCGCCAGCAGCAAAACTAGAGATGAGCAGTTCTTC. Protein product: CASSKTRDEQFF.

This clone was recorded once. This sequence joins TRBV23-1 and TRBJ1-5; weak D call: TRBD1 (6 bases). TRBV23-1 is marked as an open reading frame, function uncertain. Trimming pared 3 bases from V and 0 bases from J, leaving 18 bases between. The CDR3 extends over 18 amino acids. CDR3 DNA sequence: TGCGCCAGCAGTCATGGACAGTCAACATGGGATAGCAATCAGCCCCAGCATTTT. Encoded protein: CASSHGQSTWDSNQPQHF.

The V and J genes are TRBV4-3 and TRBJ2-7, with 7 bases matching TRBD1. The CDR3 consists of 15 residues. The V segment lost 4 bases and the J segment 0 bases; nucleotides outside the gene matches: 6. Germline CDR1 reads LGHNA; CDR2 reads YSLEER. CDR3 sequence reads: CASSLGRDSSYEQYF. The DNA of the CDR3 is TGCGCCAGCAGCCTAGGCCGGGACAGCTCCTACGAGCAGTACTTC.

The rearrangement joins TRBV19 to TRBJ2-1, with 13 bases that match TRBD2. The CDR3 is 16 amino acids. The V segment lost 5 bases and the J segment 7 bases; nucleotides outside the gene matches: 8. Germline V gives CDR1 LNHDA, CDR2 SQIVND (reference sequence). CDR3 in DNA: TGTGCCAGTAGTCCTCTATGGACTAGCGGGAGAAATGAGCAGTTCTTC. Translation gives CASSPLWTSGRNEQFF. The full variable domain, with the rest looked up from reference TRBV19 and TRBJ2-1, is DGGITQSPKYLFRKEGQNVTLSCEQNLNHDAMYWYRQDPGQGLRLIYYSQIVNDFQKGDIAEGYSVSREKKESFPLTVTSAQKNPTAFYLCASSPLWTSGRNEQFFGPGTRLTVL.

J is TRBJ2-3 and V is TRBV10-3, with TRBD2 as a possible D gene (6 bases). Germline V lookup: CDR1 ENHRY, CDR2 SYGVKD. V was clipped by 3 bases and J by 6 bases, with 13 bases between them. CDR3 size: 14 residues. The chain's CDR3 is CAISETKGRDTQYF. The DNA for the CDR3 is TGTGCCATCAGTGAAACGAAAGGGAGGGATACGCAGTATTTT.

The chain employs TRBV5-4 and TRBJ2-7; D might be TRBD2 (6 bases). The CDR3 is made up of 14 amino acids. Trimming left V 0 bases short and J 4 bases short, with 11 bases between. The germline V gene encodes CDR1 SGHNT and CDR2 YYREEE (reference sequence). The CDR3: CASSLAGGSYEQYF. The CDR3 DNA reads TGTGCCAGCAGCTTGGCTGGGGGGTCATACGAGCAGTACTTC.

J is TRBJ2-1 and V is TRBV19; the match to TRBD2 covers 12 bases. Per the germline V gene, CDR1 is LNHDA and CDR2 is SQIVND (reference sequence). V gave up 5 bases and J gave up 8 bases; unmatched junction bases: 4. The CDR3 runs 14 residues. As DNA, the CDR3 is TGTGCCAGTAGTCTGACTAGCGGGAGTCATGAGCAGTTCTTC. Amino acids: CASSLTSGSHEQFF.

The chain joins TRBV11-3 to TRBJ2-3, with TRBD1 as a possible D gene (5 bases). The CDR3 is 16 amino acids. Germline lookup yields CDR1 SGHNT and CDR2 YENEEA. V lost 4 bases, J lost 0 bases, and 14 bases lay in between. DNA of the CDR3: TGTGCCAGCAGCTCTCGTACAGGATCTAGCACAGATACGCAGTATTTT. Translation gives CASSSRTGSSTDTQYF.

DNA for the CDR3: TGTGCCAGCAGCCCTAGCGGGAGCGCAACCGGTACCCAGTACTTC. Translation: CASSPSGSATGTQYF. The rearrangement joins TRBV6-6 to TRBJ2-5, with 10 bases fitting TRBD2. With 6 bases clipped from V and 8 bases from J, the junction kept 12 bases outside the gene matches. The CDR3 runs to 15 residues. Germline values: CDR1 MNHNY, CDR2 SVGAGI (reference sequence).

The CDR3 DNA follows: TGTGCCAGCAGTCAAGACAGGGGTGGGGATACGCAGTATTTT. Translation: CASSQDRGGDTQYF. The rearrangement joins TRBV25-1 to TRBJ2-3; 8 bases match TRBD1. J gave up 6 bases and V 5 bases, and 7 bases lay outside the gene matches. The CDR3 covers 14 residues. From germline, CDR1 is MGHDK and CDR2 SYGVNS.

Only one count was recorded for this clone. This chain joins TRBV27 and TRBJ2-7; 9 bases agree with TRBD1. Germline assignment: CDR1 MNHEY and CDR2 SMNVEV (reference sequence). The V gene end was trimmed by 6 bases and the J gene end by 0 bases; junction bases not matched to a gene: 3. The CDR3 is made up of 14 amino acids. The CDR3 DNA sequence: TGTGCCAGCAGGGGACAGGGAAACTCCTACGAGCAGTACTTC. Translation: CASRGQGNSYEQYF.

The chain uses TRBV7-9 and TRBJ1-3; D is uncertain. The CDR3 loop spans 13 amino acids. Trimming removed 8 bases from V and 2 bases from J, with 10 bases in between. Germline V lookup: CDR1 SEHNR, CDR2 FQNEAQ (reference sequence). The CDR3 spells CASGSLAGNTIYF. The CDR3 DNA reads TGTGCCAGCGGCTCCTTAGCTGGAAACACCATATATTTT. The full variable domain, rest sourced from reference TRBV7-9 and TRBJ1-3, is DTGVSQNPRHKITKRGQNVTFRCDPISEHNRLYWYRQTLGQGPEFLTYFQNEAQLEKSRLLSDRFSAERPKGSFSTLEIQRTEQGDSAMYLCASGSLAGNTIYFGEGSWLTVV.

The rearrangement uses TRBV7-8 and TRBJ2-1; D possibly corresponds to TRBD2 (6 bases). Germline CDR1 SGHVS, CDR2 FQNEAQ. CDR3 length: 13 residues. The V gene lost 2 bases and the J gene lost 8 bases, with 10 bases spanning the gap. CDR3 sequence (DNA): TGTGCCAGCAGCTTAATGGGGGAGGATGAGCAGTTCTTC. Encoded protein: CASSLMGEDEQFF.

This sequence joins TRBV9 and TRBJ2-1; 9 positions agree with TRBD2. The CDR3 has 15 amino acids. Unmatched junction bases numbered 4, after V lost 0 bases and J lost 6 bases. Germline V gene lookup returns CDR1 SGDLS and CDR2 YYNGEE. The CDR3 spells CASSVEPSGTNEQFF. The DNA for the CDR3 is TGTGCCAGCAGCGTAGAGCCTAGCGGGACCAATGAGCAGTTCTTC.

The gene calls are TRBV4-1 and TRBJ2-1; 8 bases are a match to TRBD2. The CDR3 is made up of 16 amino acids. Germline V CDR1 and CDR2: MGHRA, YSYEKL. The junction had 8 bases not matched to a gene; V was cut back by 1 base and J by 6 bases. The CDR3 nucleotides are TGCGCCAGCAGCCAAGTTACTAGCGGATCCCTCAATGAGCAGTTCTTC. Translated: CASSQVTSGSLNEQFF.

The chain combines TRBV29-1 with TRBJ2-3; TRBD2 is a possible D gene (6 bases). The CDR3 extends over 13 amino acids. Germline-derived CDR1 and CDR2 are SQVTM and ANQGSEA. V was cut by 0 bases and J by 4 bases, with 8 bases left in between. The CDR3 coding sequence is TGCAGCGTTGAAGAAGCGGGTCCAGATACGCAGTATTTT. This sequence encodes CSVEEAGPDTQYF.

The rearrangement links TRBV2 to TRBJ2-3, with 16 bases lining up with TRBD2. The CDR3 covers 17 residues. CDR1 SNHLY and CDR2 FYNNEI come from the germline V gene. The J segment lost 4 bases and the V segment lost 5 bases, leaving 6 bases of the junction unmatched. The CDR3 DNA follows: TGTGCCAGCAGTTTCAGGGGACTAGCGGGAGGGTCAGATACGCAGTATTTT. Encoded protein: CASSFRGLAGGSDTQYF.

The chain joins TRBV7-3 to TRBJ2-3; TRBD2 matches 11 bases. Germline CDR1 and CDR2: SGHTA and FQGTGA. This CDR3 has 18 residues. The J segment lost 0 bases and the V segment lost 1 base, leaving 6 bases of the junction unmatched. CDR3 bases: TGTGCCAGCAGCTTAAAAGGGACTAGCGGTCTAAGCACAGATACGCAGTATTTT. Its protein product is CASSLKGTSGLSTDTQYF.

Turning to this clone: Additional DNA sequences in this sample encode the identical CDR3. V is TRBV28 and J is TRBJ1-4; 7 nucleotides line up with TRBD1. Germline assignment: CDR1 MDHEN and CDR2 SYDVKM. The CDR3 sequence is 12 residues long. Trimming cost V 7 bases and J 5 bases; bases outside gene matches: 1. The CDR3 region is CASTTGNEKLFF. The CDR3 DNA follows: TGTGCCAGCACGACAGGGAATGAAAAACTGTTTTTT. The whole variable domain, filled in from reference TRBV28 and TRBJ1-4, reads DVKVTQSSRYLVKRTGEKVFLECVQDMDHENMFWYRQDPGLGLRLIYFSYDVKMKEKGDIPEGYSVSREKKERFSLILESASTNQTSMYLCASTTGNEKLFFGSGTQLSVL.